This T cell receptor (beta chain) comes out of a study of CD8 T cells in Susac syndrome. The count of this clonotype is one. Looked up from germline, CDR1 is MNHNS and CDR2 is SASEGT. V was clipped by 3 bases and J by 12 bases; unmatched bases: 8. This CDR3 has 13 amino acids. RNA amounts of about 0.45 to 1 ug underwent reverse transcription with random hexamers. The TCR beta CDR3 was amplified by immunoSEQ multiplex PCR across 54 Vbeta, 13 Jbeta. TCRdb recomputed calls from the immunoSEQ multiplex PCR reads with MiXCR, one row per CDR3 protein. The top ten clones hold 0.065% to 0.08% of a sample with under 250,000 distinct CDR3 sequences, over 85% of them seen once. From blood CD8+ and CD4+ T cells, the TCR beta chain was sequenced. TEMRA cells were FACS-enriched, unlike CD8+ and CD4+ T cells, which were negatively isolated.

Sequenced: CD4+ T cells from PBMCs. The source is a human donor with multiple sclerosis. The genes are TRBV6-1 and TRBJ1-5; 7 nucleotides line up with TRBD1. CDR3 DNA: TGTGCCAGCAGTGAGAACAGGGGTGGATTCCAGCATTTT. Translated, it gives CASSENRGGFQHF.